This TCR beta chain is from a study of early T cells in non-severe SARS-CoV-2 infection. This clonotype came up many times. Its antigen is not identified. The study's findings and limits: Database matching using VDJdb favored anti-spike CD8 responses, with private and CD4 specificities left missing.

Individual cDNA molecules were tagged with unique molecular identifiers, the study reported. Each CDR3 protein is one row after TCRdb ran MiXCR on the 5' RACE reads. The data contain about 110,000 distinct CDR3 sequences, 9% to 14% of them singletons. Sequencing used whole blood. The source of this sequence is an adult who was a healthcare worker with PCR-confirmed SARS-CoV-2 infection or an uninfected control (not recorded which).

The CDR3: CASSLVAGPDGYTF. The CDR3 nucleotides read TGTGCCAGCAGCTTGGTAGCGGGGCCGGATGGCTACACCTTC. The V gene is TRBV5-5, the J gene TRBJ1-2; possible D gene TRBD1, 5 bases. Trimming cost V 0 bases and J 6 bases, with 12 bases left between them. The CDR3 contains 14 residues. The germline V gene encodes CDR1 SGHKS and CDR2 YYEKEE (reference sequence).